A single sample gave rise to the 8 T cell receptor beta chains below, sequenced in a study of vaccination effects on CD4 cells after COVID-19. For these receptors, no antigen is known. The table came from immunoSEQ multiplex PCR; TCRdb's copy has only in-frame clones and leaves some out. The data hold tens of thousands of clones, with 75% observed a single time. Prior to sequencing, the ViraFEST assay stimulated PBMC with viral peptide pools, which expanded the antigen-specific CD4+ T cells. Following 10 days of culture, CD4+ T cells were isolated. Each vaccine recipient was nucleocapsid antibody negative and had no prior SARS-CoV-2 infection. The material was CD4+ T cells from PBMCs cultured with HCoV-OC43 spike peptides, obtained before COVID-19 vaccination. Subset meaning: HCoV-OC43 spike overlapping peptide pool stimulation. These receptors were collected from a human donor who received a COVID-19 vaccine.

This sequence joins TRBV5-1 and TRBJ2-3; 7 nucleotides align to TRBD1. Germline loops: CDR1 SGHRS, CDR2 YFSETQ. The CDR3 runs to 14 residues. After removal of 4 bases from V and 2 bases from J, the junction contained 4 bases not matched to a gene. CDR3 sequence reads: CASSPGTATDTQYF. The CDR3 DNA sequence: TGCGCCAGCAGCCCCGGGACAGCCACAGATACGCAGTATTTT. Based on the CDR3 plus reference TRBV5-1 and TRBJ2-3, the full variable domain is KAGVTQTPRYLIKTRGQQVTLSCSPISGHRSVSWYQQTPGQGLQFLFEYFSETQRNKGNFPGRFSGRQFSNSRSEMNVSTLELGDSALYLCASSPGTATDTQYFGPGTRLTVL.

The CDR3 region has the DNA TGTGCCAGCAGCCCCCGACAGGGAGCAGGAAACACCATATATTTT. Protein: CASSPRQGAGNTIYF. The chain is built from TRBV7-8 and TRBJ1-3; 7 bases align to TRBD1. This CDR3 has 15 residues. The V and J ends lost 5 bases and 4 bases, in that order; junction bases with no gene match: 8. Germline V gene lookup returns CDR1 SGHVS and CDR2 FQNEAQ.

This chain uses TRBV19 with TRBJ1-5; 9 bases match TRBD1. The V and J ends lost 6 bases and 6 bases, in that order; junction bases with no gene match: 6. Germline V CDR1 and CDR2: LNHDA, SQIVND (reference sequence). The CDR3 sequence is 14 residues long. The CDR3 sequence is CASSDPGQGQPQHF. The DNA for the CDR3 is TGTGCCAGTAGCGATCCGGGACAGGGTCAGCCCCAGCATTTT.

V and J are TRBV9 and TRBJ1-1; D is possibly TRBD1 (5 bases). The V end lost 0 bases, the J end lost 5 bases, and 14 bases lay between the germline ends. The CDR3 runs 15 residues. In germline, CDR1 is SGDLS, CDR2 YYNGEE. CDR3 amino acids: CASSVEGGWGTEAFF. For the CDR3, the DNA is TGTGCCAGCAGCGTAGAAGGAGGGTGGGGGACTGAAGCTTTCTTT.

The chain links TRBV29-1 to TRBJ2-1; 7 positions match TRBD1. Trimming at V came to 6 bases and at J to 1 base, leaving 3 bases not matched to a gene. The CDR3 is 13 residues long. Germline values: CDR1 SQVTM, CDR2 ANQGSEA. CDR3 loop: CSVRDRSYNEQFF. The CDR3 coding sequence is TGCAGCGTCCGGGACAGATCCTACAATGAGCAGTTCTTC.

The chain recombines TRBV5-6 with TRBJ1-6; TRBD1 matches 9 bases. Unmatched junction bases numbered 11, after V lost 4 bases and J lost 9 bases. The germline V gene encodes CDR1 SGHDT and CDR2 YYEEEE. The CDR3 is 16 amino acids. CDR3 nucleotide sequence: TGTGCCAGCAGCCTGGACAGGGGTAGATGGGGTTCACCCCTCCACTTT. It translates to CASSLDRGRWGSPLHF.

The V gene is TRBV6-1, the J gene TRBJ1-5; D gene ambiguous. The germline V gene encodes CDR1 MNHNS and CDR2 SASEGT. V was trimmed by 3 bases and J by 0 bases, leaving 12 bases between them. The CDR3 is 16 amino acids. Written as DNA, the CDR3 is TGTGCCAGCAGTGACGGGAACCTCTATAGCAATCAGCCCCAGCATTTT. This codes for CASSDGNLYSNQPQHF.

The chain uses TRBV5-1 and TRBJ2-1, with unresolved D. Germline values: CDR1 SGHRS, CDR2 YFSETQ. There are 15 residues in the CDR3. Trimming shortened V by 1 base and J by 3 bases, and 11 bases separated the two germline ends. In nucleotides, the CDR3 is TGCGCCAGCAGCTTGCTCCCCGACCTCTACAATGAGCAGTTCTTC. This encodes CASSLLPDLYNEQFF.